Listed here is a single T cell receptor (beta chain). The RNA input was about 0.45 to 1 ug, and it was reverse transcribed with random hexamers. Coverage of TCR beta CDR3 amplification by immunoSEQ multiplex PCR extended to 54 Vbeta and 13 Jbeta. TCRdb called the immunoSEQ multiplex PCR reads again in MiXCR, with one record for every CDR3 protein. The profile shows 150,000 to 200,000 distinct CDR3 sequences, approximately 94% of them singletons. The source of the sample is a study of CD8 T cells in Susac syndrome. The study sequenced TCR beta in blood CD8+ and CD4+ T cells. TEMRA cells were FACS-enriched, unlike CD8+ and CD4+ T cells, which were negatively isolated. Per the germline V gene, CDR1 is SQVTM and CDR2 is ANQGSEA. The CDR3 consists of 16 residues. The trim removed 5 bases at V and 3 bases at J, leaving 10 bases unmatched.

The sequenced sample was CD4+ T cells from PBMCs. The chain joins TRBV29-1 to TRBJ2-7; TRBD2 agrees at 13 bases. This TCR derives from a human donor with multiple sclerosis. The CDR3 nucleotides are TGCAGCGTTCGGACTAGCGGGAGTTCTTATATCTACGAGCAGTACTTC. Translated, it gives CSVRTSGSSYIYEQYF.